This entry concerns a single T cell receptor beta chain. Its cognate antigen is unknown. V lost 5 bases and J lost 5; bases outside the gene matches: 7. The CDR3 consists of 15 residues. Germline V gives CDR1 SEHNR, CDR2 FQNEAQ (reference sequence). TCRdb re-called the RT-PCR reads through MiXCR, storing one row per CDR3 protein. This table has some 11,000 distinct CDR3 sequences, 77% appearing once. The record originates from a study of yellow fever vaccine responses in identical twins. General study points: On the reported evidence, twins' vaccine T cell responses seemed partly convergent and partly personalized.

The source is a woman aged 18-29 years who received the yellow fever vaccine. The genes are TRBV7-9 and TRBJ2-1; 9 bases line up with TRBD1. The input for sequencing was T cells from blood (PBMCs), unsorted or a sorted subset (not recorded which), taken before or after yellow fever vaccination (not recorded which). The CDR3 region is CASSTRTGVNNEQFF. In DNA, the CDR3 is TGTGCCAGCAGCACACGGACAGGGGTTAACAATGAGCAGTTCTTC.